A selection of T cell receptor beta chains follows, all from one sample in a study of regulatory T cells in long-lasting Graves disease. TCRdb independently ran MiXCR on the multiplex PCR reads; one entry per CDR3 protein. The data hold about 610,000 distinct CDR3 sequences, with about 16% observed a single time. These same data were also listed under a study on T cells in Graves' hyperthyroidism and ophthalmopathy.

Sequencing was performed on peripheral blood mononuclear cells (PBMCs), taken at new diagnosis, from a patient treated with antithyroid drugs. Every receptor here comes from a man between 18 and 29 years old with Graves disease. CDR3s include the opening cysteine and the closing phenylalanine or tryptophan. D genes are given only for firm matches. Clone size appears in some rows only: once, few, many, or a class for an expanded clone.

D,V,J,size,DNA,CDR3
TRBD1,TRBV27,TRBJ1-1,many,TGTGCCAGCAGTACGGGACAGGGGGCATTGACTGAAGCTTTCTTT,CASSTGQGALTEAFF
-,TRBV27,TRBJ2-2,-,TGTGCCAGCACCCCGGACCTAACCGGGGAGCTGTTTTTT,CASTPDLTGELFF
-,TRBV9,TRBJ2-7,few,TGTGCCAGCAGCGTAAGTAGGACGTCTCAGCAGTACTTC,CASSVSRTSQQYF
-,TRBV27,TRBJ2-7,many,TGTGCCAGCAGAACCGGACAGAGTACCTACGAGCAGTACTTC,CASRTGQSTYEQYF
-,TRBV5-1,TRBJ2-5,-,TGCGCCAGCAGCCGGATAGCGTATAGTGGGACGGAGACCCAGTACTTC,CASSRIAYSGTETQYF
TRBD1,TRBV28,TRBJ2-5,-,TGTGCCAGCAGTGAGACCGGGACAGACCAAGAGACCCAGTACTTC,CASSETGTDQETQYF
-,TRBV28,TRBJ2-2,-,TGTGCCAGCAGTCCTAGGTCCGGGGAGCTGTTTTTT,CASSPRSGELFF
-,TRBV11-2,TRBJ2-1,few,TGTGCCAGCAGCTTAACTCGGGACACCTCCTACAATGAGCAGTTCTTC,CASSLTRDTSYNEQFF
TRBD2,TRBV20-1,TRBJ2-7,-,TGCAGTGCTAGACCGGGACTAGCGAACGAGCAGTACTTC,CSARPGLANEQYF
-,TRBV11-2,TRBJ2-7,many,TGTGCCAGCAGCCCCCAGGCTCGGGAGCAGTACTTC,CASSPQAREQYF
TRBD1,TRBV5-1,TRBJ2-3,few,TGCGCCAGCAGCTTGAACAGGGGGCGCGCAGATACGCAGTATTTT,CASSLNRGRADTQYF
-,TRBV28,TRBJ2-5,many,TGTGCCAGCGAGTCCCCGGGCGGCCTTCCCCAAGAGACCCAGTACTTC,CASESPGGLPQETQYF